This T cell receptor (beta chain) was documented in a study of blood T cell repertoires in COVID-19 (TCRdb year 2020). With respect to the entire study: The collaborator samples originated in the United States, Italy and Spain and spanned the acute and convalescent phases of COVID-19. The prospective study material was composed of cDNA or gDNA derived from T cells, B-cell-depleted T cells, or PBMCs. Subjects who had been exposed to COVID-19, were actively infected with it, or had recovered from it provided the deeply sampled blood TCRbeta repertoires that made up the dataset. A freely available public database, intended as a resource for researchers studying the immune response to SARS-CoV-2, is where the repertoires were released. Samples came from the ongoing ImmuneRACE study (first 160 participants) plus 1,254 subjects from 6 global collaborators. A de-identified subject ID, COVID-19 status, age in years and sex were almost always included in the sample metadata. Where available, HLA class I and class II types were obtained from metadata supplied by the sample provider rather than from assay-based typing. General findings and caveats noted by the study authors: How much clinical and demographic metadata was included differed by source and by participant, and the metadata was provided uncurated.

Participants in the prospective study were enrolled through a virtual design, were aged about 18 to 100 years, and lived in 24 United States geographic areas. In the prospective study, cohorts were assigned on the basis of participant-reported clinical history obtained from a screening survey and a study questionnaire. ImmuneRACE Cohort 3 recovered participants were defined by two consecutive negative NP/OP PCR tests, healthcare professional clearance, or symptom resolution. In the prospective study, mobile phlebotomists collected whole blood, serum and a nasopharyngeal or oropharyngeal swab from each participant. Prospective study participants could optionally give additional blood draws and questionnaires over an approximately 2-month period. Prospective study blood samples were shipped either frozen or at room temperature before DNA extraction. TCRbeta CDR3 regions were amplified from genomic DNA by means of the immunoSEQ Assay, a bias-controlled multiplex PCR. Processing in the source paper ran as follows. The number of nucleated cells in each sample was estimated from the amplification of reference gene primers within the assay. Sequence reads were collapsed and filtered to measure the absolute abundance of every unique TCRbeta CDR3 rearrangement. For each sample, productive Simpson clonality was calculated by taking the square root of Simpson's diversity index across productive rearrangements. The source is immuneACCESS, and TCRdb retained only in-frame sequences with V and J called. Part of the clones is not carried over; for the studies checked, unresolved V genes explain less than half of this, and the remainder is unexplained. Clone size and V and J calls were adopted from that table, with D and trimming inferred from the DNA. In this sample the table shows fewer than 300,000 clones, 80% to 95% of which occur a single time. In total, the top ten clones hold roughly 1.1% of the sample.

CDR1 LNHDA and CDR2 SQIVND were looked up in the germline V gene (reference sequence). V is clipped by 6 bases and J by 4 bases, and the sequence between their germline boundaries is 9 bases long. Including the terminal cysteine and phenylalanine, the CDR3 comprises 12 residues. Only the CDR3 part of the read is kept: 36 bases, read in frame from the first base. This clone came up once. Its antigen remains undetermined. No quality values exist for individual bases; no much larger clone is one base distant. The chain is assembled from TRBV19 and TRBJ1-2; a tentative D match to TRBD1 spans 5 bases. The sequenced material came from PBMCs or T cells enriched from blood (not recorded which). This clonotype was sampled from a woman aged 25 to 39 who had recovered from COVID-19. CDR3 protein: CASSAGLYGYTF. The DNA sequence is as follows: TGTGCCAGTAGCGCGGGGCTCTATGGCTACACCTTC. Reference TRBV19 and TRBJ1-2 genes cover what lies past the CDR3, so the full variable domain is DGGITQSPKYLFRKEGQNVTLSCEQNLNHDAMYWYRQDPGQGLRLIYYSQIVNDFQKGDIAEGYSVSREKKESFPLTVTSAQKNPTAFYLCASSAGLYGYTFGSGTRLTVV.